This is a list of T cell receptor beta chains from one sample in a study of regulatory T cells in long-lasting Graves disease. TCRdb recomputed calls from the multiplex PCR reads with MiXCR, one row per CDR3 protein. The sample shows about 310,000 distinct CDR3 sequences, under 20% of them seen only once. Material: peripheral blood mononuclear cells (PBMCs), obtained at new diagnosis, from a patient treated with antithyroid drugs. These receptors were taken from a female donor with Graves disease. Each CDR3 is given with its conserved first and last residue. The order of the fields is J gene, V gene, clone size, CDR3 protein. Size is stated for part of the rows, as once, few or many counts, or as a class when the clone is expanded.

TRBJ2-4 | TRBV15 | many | CATSRDQVLRGVQYF
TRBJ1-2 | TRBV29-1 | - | CSAGAGSNLGAGYTF
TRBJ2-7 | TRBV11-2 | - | CAGSLGSLLNYEQYF
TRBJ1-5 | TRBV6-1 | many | CASTDRAGQPQHF
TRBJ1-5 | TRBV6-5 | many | CASSYSARHSNQPQHF
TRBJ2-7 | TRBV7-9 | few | CASSLVGSGYEQYF
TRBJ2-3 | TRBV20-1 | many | CSATRTGFGTDTQYF
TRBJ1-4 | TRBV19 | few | CASSPRDREIGEKLFF
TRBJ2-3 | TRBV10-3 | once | CAISEGERSGRTDTQYF
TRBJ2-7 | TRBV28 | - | CASRDRVSVQTYEQYF
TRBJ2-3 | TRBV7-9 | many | CASIPAPGTGVGTDTQYF
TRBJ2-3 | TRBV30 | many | CAWSYDLTDTQYF
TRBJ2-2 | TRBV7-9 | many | CADLGVSGELFF
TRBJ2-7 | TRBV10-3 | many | CAISDGHGYEQYF
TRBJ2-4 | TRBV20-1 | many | CSALAADRGKNIQYF
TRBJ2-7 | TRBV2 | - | CASGRQGRGDRDPYEQYF
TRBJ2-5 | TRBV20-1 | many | CSATTSRREGPQTQYF
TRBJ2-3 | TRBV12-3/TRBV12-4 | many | CASSRYGSGRRSDTQYF
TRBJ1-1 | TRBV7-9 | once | CASSLAGRGQGQAFF
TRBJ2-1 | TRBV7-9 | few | CASSPRGWSDNEQFF
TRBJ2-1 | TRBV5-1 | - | CASSLGPHNEQFF
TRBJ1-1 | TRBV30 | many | CAWDRGVMNTEAFF
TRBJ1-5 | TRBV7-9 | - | CASSSDNQPQHF
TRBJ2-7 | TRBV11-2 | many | CASSATGTIYEQYF
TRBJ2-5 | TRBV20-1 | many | CSARDSLAGAETQYF
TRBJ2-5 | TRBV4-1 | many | CASSQGASVETQYF
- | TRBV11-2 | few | CASSEGWETQYF
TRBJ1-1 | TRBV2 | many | CASSAGGTEAFF
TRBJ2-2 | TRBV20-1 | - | CSARDRRDSTGELFF
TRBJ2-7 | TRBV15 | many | CATSRDGTQTGAYEQYF
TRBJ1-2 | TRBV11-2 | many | CASSFSPELYLSNGYTF
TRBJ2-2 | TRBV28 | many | CASKDSLDVGELFF
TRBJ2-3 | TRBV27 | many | CASSFAGGPGDTQYF
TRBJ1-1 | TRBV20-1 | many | CSAQDVRRTEAFF
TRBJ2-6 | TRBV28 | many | CASSDYPGTPKNTGANVLTF
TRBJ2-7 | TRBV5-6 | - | CASSLAAGYEQYF
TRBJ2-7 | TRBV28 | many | CASSLSRDTAVPYEQYF
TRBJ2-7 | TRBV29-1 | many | CSRDGDYEQYF
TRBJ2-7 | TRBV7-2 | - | CASRPSAGEYEQYF
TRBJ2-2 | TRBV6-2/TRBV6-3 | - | CATRRENTGELFF
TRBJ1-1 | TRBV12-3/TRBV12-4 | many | CASSLGGVAFF
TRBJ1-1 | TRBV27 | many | CASSFLGQGATEAFF
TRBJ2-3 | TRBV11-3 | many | CASSLGREGATQYF
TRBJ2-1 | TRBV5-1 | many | CASSIGGGGVRYNEQFF
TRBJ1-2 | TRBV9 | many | CASSGPYGGYTF
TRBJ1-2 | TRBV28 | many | CASSPKYMGGYTF
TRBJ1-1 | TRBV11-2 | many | CASSLDPVTGVEAFF
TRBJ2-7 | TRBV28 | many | CASSLGGRGESYEQYF
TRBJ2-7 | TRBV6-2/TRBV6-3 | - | CASSGTEASYEQYF
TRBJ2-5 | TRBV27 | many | CASSSSTGSETQYF
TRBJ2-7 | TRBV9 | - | CASSVAGTGTYEQYF